This T cell receptor beta chain derives from a study of CD8+ T cells in alopecia areata. V shed 3 bases and J 5 bases; nucleotides not matched to a gene: 6. CDR1 SGHVS and CDR2 FNYEAQ come from the germline V gene. The CDR3 length is 15 residues. Treatment given: oral pan-JAK inhibitor, 5-10 mg twice daily. RNA, once extracted, was reverse transcribed into cDNA for use as the sequencing template. Generated by immunoSEQ multiplex PCR, the TCRdb table keeps only in-frame clones and is missing some. Among 90,000 or so clones listed, about 40% were seen once. Sequenced here: CD8+ T cells sorted from blood, sampled at week 24, from a patient treated with tofacitinib. This sequence was found in a human donor with alopecia areata. This chain connects TRBV7-6 to TRBJ2-5, with 10 bases identical to TRBD2. In DNA form, the CDR3 reads TGTGCCAGCAGCTTGGCCTATAGCGGGAGGGAGACCCAGTACTTC. Protein product: CASSLAYSGRETQYF.